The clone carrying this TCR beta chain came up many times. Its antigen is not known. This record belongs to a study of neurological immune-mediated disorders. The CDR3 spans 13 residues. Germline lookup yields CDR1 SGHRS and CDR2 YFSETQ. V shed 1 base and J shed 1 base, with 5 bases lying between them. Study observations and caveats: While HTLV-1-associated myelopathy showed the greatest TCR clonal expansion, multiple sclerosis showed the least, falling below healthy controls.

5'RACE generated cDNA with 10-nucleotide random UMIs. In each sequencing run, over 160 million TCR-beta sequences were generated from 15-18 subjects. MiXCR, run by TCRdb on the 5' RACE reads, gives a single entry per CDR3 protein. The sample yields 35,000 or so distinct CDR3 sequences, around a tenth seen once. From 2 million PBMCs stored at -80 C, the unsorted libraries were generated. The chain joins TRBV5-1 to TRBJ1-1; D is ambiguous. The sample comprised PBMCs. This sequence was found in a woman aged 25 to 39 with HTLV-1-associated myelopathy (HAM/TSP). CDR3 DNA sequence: TGCGCCAGCAGCTTGTTCGAGAACACTGAAGCTTTCTTT. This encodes CASSLFENTEAFF.